This T cell receptor (beta chain) was captured by sequencing in a study of T cell repertoires in cytomegalovirus infection. Across the whole study: Both a matching HLA type and CMV infection were indicated by public TCR beta signatures. Notes on the study in general: HLA-C-restricted CMV clonotypes gave the most frequent clonotype in two of eight donors.

There are 17 residues in the CDR3. Germline V gene sequence: CDR1 MNHNY, CDR2 SVGAGI (reference sequence). The V segment lost 6 bases and the J segment 8 bases; nucleotides outside the gene matches: 16. A word on this clonotype: Its antigen is undetermined.

Each CDR3 protein is one row after TCRdb ran MiXCR on the reads. The sample lists approximately 470,000 distinct CDR3 sequences, under 45% seen once, with roughly two fifths in the top ten. The chain links TRBV6-6 to TRBJ2-1, with 10 bases identical to TRBD2. Sequencing was performed on cultured PBMCs, taken from culture after CMV antigen stimulation. This clonotype originated in a human donor in good health (CMV status not recorded). Some clones in this sample may be carry-over from other donors' samples. CDR3 DNA sequence: TGTGCCAGCAGCTACATCCCTCTAGCGGGAGCGGGCGATGAGCAGTTCTTC. Amino acid sequence: CASSYIPLAGAGDEQFF.